This TCR beta chain stems from a study of CD8 T cells in ankylosing spondylitis. Each TCR beta library was made by quantitative 5'-RACE that incorporated molecular barcodes. TCRdb re-derived calls from the 5' RACE reads in MiXCR, one entry per CDR3 protein. The sample gives 350,000 to 450,000 distinct CDR3 sequences, 26% of which show up once; about 0.92% is in the top ten. V shed 6 bases and J 3 bases; nucleotides not matched to a gene: 8. This CDR3 has 14 residues. Per the germline V gene, CDR1 is DFQATT and CDR2 is SNEGSKA (reference sequence). This clonotype was recorded a few times. Its target is not known. Broader study findings: Clones linked to disease were reported to show significant enrichment in matched ankylosing spondylitis synovial fluid. Blood from ankylosing spondylitis patients appeared to carry a characteristic roughly 8-variant TCR beta motif. Disease-linked clones had a CD8+ phenotype and relatively low frequency in peripheral blood.

The sample comprised blood, either unsorted or a sorted T cell fraction (not recorded which). J is TRBJ1-1 and V is TRBV20-1; 9 bases fit TRBD1. The clonotype originates from a male donor with ankylosing spondylitis. This CDR3 reads CSAPRQGGYTEAFF. The CDR3 nucleotides are TGCAGTGCCCCACGACAGGGGGGGTACACTGAAGCTTTCTTT.